A selection of T cell receptor beta chains follows, all from one sample in a study of PD-1 blockade in classical Hodgkin lymphoma. The data were produced by immunoSEQ multiplex PCR, yet TCRdb's version contains in-frame clones alone and is incomplete. The sample holds fewer than 55,000 clones, approximately 80% seen once. The sequencing here drew on peripheral blood mononuclear cells (PBMCs), taken before the fourth cycle of nivolumab. These receptors came from a human donor with classical Hodgkin lymphoma. CDR3s include the opening cysteine and the closing phenylalanine or tryptophan. A D gene is named only where the DNA matches it firmly. Clone size is not always given. Where it is, it says once, few, many or a class for expanded clones.

clone_size	d_call	v_call	j_call	cdr3_aa	cdr3_nt
.	.	TRBV27	TRBJ1-5	CASSFSRGSDQPQHF	TGTGCCAGCAGTTTTTCGAGGGGCTCGGATCAGCCCCAGCATTTT
.	.	TRBV15	TRBJ2-2	CATSRDLRGELFF	TGTGCCACCAGCAGAGATCTAAGGGGGGAGCTGTTTTTT
large	.	TRBV7-9	TRBJ2-4	CASSITQGTKNIQYF	TGTGCCAGCAGCATTACACAGGGTACCAAAAACATTCAGTACTTC
.	TRBD1	TRBV2	TRBJ1-2	CASRGALGTGGDGYTF	TGTGCCAGCAGGGGAGCCCTTGGGACAGGGGGTGATGGCTACACCTTC
.	.	TRBV7-9	TRBJ1-2	CASSSTGPYGYTF	TGTGCCAGCAGCTCCACGGGCCCCTATGGCTACACCTTC
.	TRBD2	TRBV4-1	TRBJ2-2	CASSPSGGGFGELFF	TGCGCCAGCAGCCCCAGCGGGGGGGGGTTCGGGGAGCTGTTTTTT
.	.	TRBV19	TRBJ1-3	CASSPPAVISGNTIYF	TGTGCCAGTAGTCCCCCCGCAGTTATCTCTGGAAACACCATATATTTT
.	.	TRBV28	TRBJ1-1	CASSLEYTEAFF	TGTGCCAGCAGTTTAGAGTACACTGAAGCTTTCTTT
.	TRBD1	TRBV10-3	TRBJ2-6	CAISSGTGGSGANVLTF	TGTGCCATCAGTTCCGGGACAGGGGGTTCTGGGGCCAACGTCCTGACTTTC
.	.	TRBV19	TRBJ2-7	CASSPRGPYEQYF	TGTGCCAGTAGTCCTCGAGGTCCCTACGAGCAGTACTTC
.	.	TRBV19	TRBJ1-6	CASNIGDRSNSPLHF	TGTGCCAGTAACATCGGCGACAGGTCAAATTCACCCCTCCACTTT
.	.	TRBV10-3	TRBJ2-7	CAMKDTAVPYEQYF	TGTGCCATGAAGGATACAGCGGTCCCTTACGAGCAGTACTTC
.	.	TRBV7-6	TRBJ1-1	CASSLRRGNTEAFF	TGTGCCAGCAGCTTGCGGAGGGGGAACACTGAAGCTTTCTTT
few	TRBD1	TRBV11-2	TRBJ2-4	CASSFTGQGRNIQYF	TGTGCCAGCAGCTTTACGGGACAGGGGAGAAACATTCAGTACTTC
.	.	TRBV7-2	TRBJ1-3	CASSLAQGKFSGNTIYF	TGTGCCAGCAGCTTAGCGCAGGGGAAATTCTCTGGAAACACCATATATTTT
.	.	TRBV5-6	TRBJ1-6	CASSLGAGSPSPLHF	TGTGCCAGCAGCTTGGGGGCAGGGAGCCCTTCACCCCTCCACTTT
.	TRBD2	TRBV16	TRBJ2-5	CASSQLGAGEETQYF	TGTGCCAGCAGCCAATTGGGAGCGGGAGAAGAGACCCAGTACTTC
once	.	TRBV6-1	TRBJ1-1	CASSENLAGVSGTEAFF	TGTGCCAGCAGTGAAAATCTGGCAGGGGTGAGTGGGACTGAAGCTTTCTTT
.	.	TRBV5-1	TRBJ1-2	CASSLVQGEGYTF	TGCGCCAGCAGCTTGGTCCAGGGTGAAGGCTACACCTTC
.	.	TRBV18	TRBJ2-5	CASSPGRNQDTQYF	TGTGCCAGCTCACCTGGGCGAAACCAAGATACCCAGTACTTC
.	TRBD2	TRBV19	TRBJ2-5	CASSPPSGRPQYF	TGTGCCAGTAGTCCCCCTAGCGGGAGGCCCCAGTACTTC
.	.	TRBV5-1	TRBJ2-1	CASSLEGDISLEQFF	TGCGCCAGCAGCTTGGAAGGGGACATTTCACTGGAGCAGTTCTTC
.	.	TRBV4-2	TRBJ2-1	CASSPGVAIEQFF	TGTGCCAGCAGCCCCGGGGTAGCGATTGAGCAGTTCTTC